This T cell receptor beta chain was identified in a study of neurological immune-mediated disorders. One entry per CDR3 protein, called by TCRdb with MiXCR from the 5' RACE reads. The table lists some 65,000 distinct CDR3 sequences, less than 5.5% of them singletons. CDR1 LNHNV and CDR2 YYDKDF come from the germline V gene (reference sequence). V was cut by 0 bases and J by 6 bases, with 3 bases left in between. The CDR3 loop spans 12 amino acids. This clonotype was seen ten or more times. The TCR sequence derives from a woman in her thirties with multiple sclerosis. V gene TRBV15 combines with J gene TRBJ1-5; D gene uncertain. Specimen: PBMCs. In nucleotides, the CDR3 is TGTGCCACCAGCAGAGATGTTCAGCCCCAGCATTTT. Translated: CATSRDVQPQHF. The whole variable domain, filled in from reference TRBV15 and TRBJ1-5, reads DAMVIQNPRYQVTQFGKPVTLSCSQTLNHNVMYWYQQKSSQAPKLLFHYYDKDFNNEADTPDNFQSRRPNTSFCFLDIRSPGLGDTAMYLCATSRDVQPQHFGDGTRLSIL.